This entry lists 17 T cell receptor beta chains sequenced from one sample in a study of cytomegalovirus exposure and HLA in healthy donors. The PCR contained 60 Vbeta and 13 Jbeta primers. Measured with immunoSEQ multiplex PCR; TCRdb has only the in-frame clones, and not every one. The sample has about 100,000 clones, 84% seen once. Sequencing input: PBMCs. The source is a woman aged 18-30 years in good health and CMV-seronegative.

The V gene is TRBV15, the J gene TRBJ2-3; possible D gene TRBD2, 6 bases. Germline V gene data show CDR1 as LNHNV and CDR2 as YYDKDF (reference sequence). V was trimmed by 3 bases and J by 8 bases, leaving 21 bases between them. The CDR3 runs to 16 residues. The CDR3 nucleotides read TGTGCCACCAGCAGCTCCCGGGACTCACACGGGGTTACGCAGTATTTT. The encoded protein is CATSSSRDSHGVTQYF.

The chain carries TRBV7-2 and TRBJ2-5, with 7 bases matching TRBD2. Germline V gene lookup returns CDR1 SGHTA and CDR2 FQGNSA. V lost 3 bases to trimming and J lost 4 bases; unmatched junction nucleotides: 8. The CDR3 loop spans 15 amino acids. CDR3 sequence: CASSFPEVAGETQYF. Here the CDR3 DNA reads TGTGCCAGCAGCTTCCCCGAGGTAGCGGGAGAGACCCAGTACTTC.

Here the CDR3 DNA reads TGTGCCATCAGAGGACAGGAGATGAACACTGAAGCTTTCTTT. As protein: CAIRGQEMNTEAFF. The chain carries TRBV10-3 and TRBJ1-1; 7 nucleotides line up with TRBD1. The CDR3 consists of 14 residues. Germline V gene sequence: CDR1 ENHRY, CDR2 SYGVKD. Unmatched junction bases numbered 4, after V lost 6 bases and J lost 0 bases.

The chain couples TRBV28 to TRBJ1-2, with D perhaps TRBD1 (6 bases). V shed 5 bases and J shed 5 bases, with 12 bases lying between them. Germline CDR1 reads MDHEN; CDR2 reads SYDVKM. The length of the CDR3 is 13 residues. The CDR3 is CASSNGQLYGYTF. In DNA, the CDR3 is TGTGCCAGCAGTAACGGACAGCTTTATGGCTACACCTTC.

This clone occurred once. The chain couples TRBV9 to TRBJ2-5; possible D gene TRBD2, 6 bases. CDR1 is SGDLS and CDR2 is YYNGEE in the germline V gene. This CDR3 comprises 15 residues. The V end lost 0 bases, the J end lost 4 bases, and 13 bases lay between the germline ends. The CDR3: CASSVVGLGGETQYF. The CDR3 DNA reads TGTGCCAGCAGCGTAGTTGGACTGGGGGGAGAGACCCAGTACTTC. The whole variable domain, filled in from reference TRBV9 and TRBJ2-5, reads DSGVTQTPKHLITATGQRVTLRCSPRSGDLSVYWYQQSLDQGLQFLIQYYNGEERAKGNILERFSAQQFPDLHSELNLSSLELGDSALYFCASSVVGLGGETQYFGPGTRLLVL.

This clone was recorded once. The chain recombines TRBV4-2 with TRBJ2-3; D might be TRBD2 (6 bases). The V end lost 1 base, the J end lost 0 bases, and 14 bases lay between the germline ends. CDR3 length: 17 residues. Germline V gives CDR1 LGHNA, CDR2 YNFKEQ. The CDR3 loop reads CASSQASSGASTDTQYF. DNA of the CDR3: TGTGCCAGCAGCCAAGCCAGTAGCGGAGCGAGCACAGATACGCAGTATTTT.

The chain uses TRBV6-1 and TRBJ2-5, with 15 bases fitting TRBD2. The CDR3 length is 18 residues. Losses at the gene ends were 2 bases for V and 5 bases for J; bases not matched to a gene: 9. Germline V gives CDR1 MNHNS, CDR2 SASEGT. CDR3 sequence reads: CASSETRPGLAGGETQYF. CDR3 in DNA: TGTGCCAGCAGTGAAACTCGTCCGGGACTAGCGGGAGGTGAGACCCAGTACTTC.

The chain combines TRBV27 with TRBJ2-7; a weak D match, TRBD1 (5 bases). Trimming left V 6 bases short and J 2 bases short, with 14 bases between. CDR1 is MNHEY and CDR2 is SMNVEV in the germline V gene (reference sequence). The CDR3 contains 14 residues. The CDR3: CASSQTRVPYEQYF. The CDR3 region has the DNA TGTGCCAGCAGCCAAACCAGGGTCCCCTACGAGCAGTACTTC.

This clone has just a few counts. The chain is built from TRBV7-3 and TRBJ1-4; TRBD1 might be the D (6 bases). This CDR3 is 14 amino acids long. The V end lost 6 bases, the J end lost 6 bases, and 14 bases lay between the germline ends. Germline lookup yields CDR1 SGHTA and CDR2 FQGTGA. The CDR3 loop reads CASSQDRRYEKLFF. DNA for the CDR3: TGTGCCAGCAGTCAAGACAGGAGGTATGAAAAACTGTTTTTT.

The J gene is TRBJ2-7, the V gene TRBV5-1; 7 bases agree with TRBD1. CDR3 length equals 16 residues. Germline V gives CDR1 SGHRS, CDR2 YFSETQ. After removal of 0 bases from V and 0 bases from J, the junction contained 6 bases not matched to a gene. The CDR3 sequence: CASSLVVQGSSYEQYF. DNA for the CDR3: TGCGCCAGCAGCTTGGTCGTACAGGGGAGCTCCTACGAGCAGTACTTC.

This rearrangement joins TRBV2 to TRBJ1-2; the D gene is possibly TRBD1 (6 bases). V lost 0 bases and J lost 10, with 18 bases in between. This CDR3 spans 15 amino acids. From germline, CDR1 is SNHLY and CDR2 FYNNEI. The CDR3 reads CASSEAPTGTLPYTF. CDR3 coding DNA: TGTGCCAGCAGTGAAGCTCCCACAGGGACCTTACCCTACACCTTC.

J is TRBJ2-5 and V is TRBV6-5; TRBD2 agrees at 14 bases. The V segment lost 4 bases and the J segment 6 bases; nucleotides outside the gene matches: 7. CDR3 length: 16 residues. Germline V gene sequence: CDR1 MNHEY, CDR2 SVGAGI. The CDR3 region has the DNA TGTGCCAGCAGTTTAACCGGGACTAGCGGGGGAAAGACCCAGTACTTC. It yields the protein CASSLTGTSGGKTQYF.

The chain is built from TRBV5-1 and TRBJ2-5; 7 bases align to TRBD2. The V segment lost 0 bases and the J segment 4 bases; nucleotides outside the gene matches: 3. In germline, CDR1 is SGHRS, CDR2 YFSETQ. The CDR3 extends over 14 amino acids. In DNA form, the CDR3 reads TGCGCCAGCAGCTTGGGGACTAGTTTAGAGACCCAGTACTTC. Translating it yields CASSLGTSLETQYF.

As to this clone: Sequence at one end of the junction differs from germline and may be a read error. The rearrangement links TRBV7-9 to TRBJ2-3, with 10 nucleotides matching TRBD2. CDR3 length equals 16 residues. CDR1 SEHNR and CDR2 FQNEAQ come from the germline V gene (reference sequence). The DNA of the CDR3 is TGTTCCAGCAGCCCCCATAGCGGGGGGACCACAGATACGCAGTATTTT. This gives the protein CSSSPHSGGTTDTQYF.

V and J are TRBV28 and TRBJ1-6, with D tentatively TRBD1 (5 bases). The CDR3 covers 15 residues. Trimming took off 5 bases at V and 10 bases at J, with 18 bases between the two ends. CDR1 is MDHEN and CDR2 is SYDVKM in the germline V gene. The CDR3 sequence: CASSPPLGQGSPLHF. The CDR3 nucleotides read TGTGCCAGCAGTCCCCCTTTGGGGCAGGGCTCACCCCTCCACTTT.

This clone was picked up a small number of times. J is TRBJ1-6 and V is TRBV2, with 9 bases identical to TRBD1. Germline loops: CDR1 SNHLY, CDR2 FYNNEI. The J segment lost 6 bases and the V segment lost 6 bases, leaving 9 bases of the junction unmatched. This CDR3 has 16 residues. The CDR3 DNA reads TGTGCCAGCAGCTACGACAGGGGGGAGGGTAATTCACCCCTCCACTTT. Its translation: CASSYDRGEGNSPLHF.

The genes are TRBV6-6 and TRBJ2-7; tentative D call: TRBD1 (6 bases). Germline CDR1 is MNHNY and CDR2 is SVGAGI (reference sequence). The V end was cut by 6 bases, the J end by 8 bases, with 20 bases between. The CDR3 is made up of 14 amino acids. This CDR3 reads CASSEDQQGSKQYF. CDR3 bases: TGTGCCAGCAGCGAGGACCAACAGGGATCAAAGCAGTACTTC.